The sequence of this T cell receptor (beta chain) was determined in a study of memory CD4+ T cells and cytomegalovirus serostatus. Points from the study as a whole: The CMV-associated TCR signature appears largely within the CD4+ memory repertoire.

On this clone itself: Its antigen remains unidentified.

Trimming shortened V by 4 bases and J by 7 bases, and 19 bases separated the two germline ends. The germline V gene has CDR1 SGHTA and CDR2 FQGNSA. The CDR3 runs 15 residues. Single viable CD3+CD4+CD8-CD45RO+ cells were sorted as the memory CD4+ T cells. As originally analysed: After removing out-of-frame reads, 2 million to 2.5 million distinct TCRbeta sequences remained. The table came from immunoSEQ multiplex PCR; TCRdb's copy has only in-frame clones and leaves some out. V and J calls and clone size are those listed in that table; D and trimming were worked out from the DNA. The sample records 35,000 to 50,000 clones, around 80% being singletons.

The sequencing sample was made of memory CD4+ T cells from blood. The rearrangement links TRBV7-2 to TRBJ1-2; perhaps TRBD1 as D (5 bases). This receptor was obtained from an adult in good health and CMV-seronegative. The CDR3 DNA is TGTGCCAGCAGCTCTGGAGCGGGGGATGGAGTTGGCTACACCTTC. This codes for CASSSGAGDGVGYTF.